Sequencing of this T cell receptor (beta chain) was carried out in a study of cytomegalovirus exposure and HLA in healthy donors. The repertoire was sequenced with immunoSEQ multiplex PCR; TCRdb's copy has only in-frame clones and lacks some. The sample records about 130,000 clones, approximately 89% being singletons. V lost 0 bases to trimming and J lost 1 base, with 12 bases between them. Germline V gene lookup returns CDR1 SQVTM and CDR2 ANQGSEA. The CDR3 spans 15 residues. The donors were members of the validation cohort, which comprised roughly 130 subjects and was separate from the first cohort of 666 subjects.

The receptor's source is a woman younger than 35 in good health and CMV-seropositive. This rearrangement joins TRBV29-1 to TRBJ1-1, with unresolved D. The sequencing sample was made of PBMCs. The CDR3 sequence is CSVEDGGSPNTEAFF. CDR3 DNA sequence: TGCAGCGTTGAAGACGGCGGGTCCCCGAACACTGAAGCTTTCTTT.